This entry features one TCR beta chain sequence. Repertoires were generated with immunoSEQ multiplex PCR, while TCRdb's copy carries only in-frame clones and drops some. The sample lists 65,000 to 85,000 clones, under 90% occurring once. These data come from a study of control samples from healthy donors and cancer patients. V shed 6 bases and J 2 bases; nucleotides not matched to a gene: 7. This CDR3 spans 15 amino acids. The V gene's germline CDR1 is LGHNA and CDR2 YNFKEQ. This clonotype originated in a woman in her forties or fifties with colorectal cancer. The chain is built from TRBV4-2 and TRBJ2-3, with 8 bases lining up with TRBD1. Sequencing was done on a sample of PBMCs. The CDR3: CASSATGGNTDTQYF. The DNA for the CDR3 is TGTGCCAGCAGTGCCACAGGGGGGAACACAGATACGCAGTATTTT.